A selection of T cell receptor beta chains follows, all from one sample in a study of cytomegalovirus exposure and HLA in healthy donors. Libraries were prepared by immunoSEQ multiplex PCR; TCRdb keeps only in-frame clonotypes and omits some of them. Here the sample spans some 170,000 clones, about 80% being singletons. Source material: PBMCs. Receptors were obtained from a man younger than 45 in good health and CMV-seronegative. CDR3s include the opening cysteine and the closing phenylalanine or tryptophan. The order of the fields is clone size, J gene, V gene, D gene, CDR3 DNA, CDR3 protein. A D gene is named only where the DNA matches it firmly. The size of a clone is reported for some rows only, either as once, few or many, or as a class for expanded clones.

. TRBJ2-3 TRBV2 . TGTGCCAGCAGTGAAAGGACAAGTAGCACAGATACGCAGTATTTT CASSERTSSTDTQYF
. TRBJ2-4 TRBV19 TRBD1 TGTGCCAGTAGTGGCCGGGACAGGGACTATCTAGCCAAAAACATTCAGTACTTC CASSGRDRDYLAKNIQYF
. TRBJ2-4 TRBV30 TRBD1 TGTGCCTGGAGTCCTGACAGGGCCTACTACAAAAACATTCAGTACTTC CAWSPDRAYYKNIQYF
few TRBJ2-7 TRBV6-9 . TGTGCCAGCACCTCTCGACCCGACGGGGAGCAGTACTTC CASTSRPDGEQYF
. TRBJ1-1 TRBV7-3 . TGTGCCAGCAGCTTACTAGGGGGCACTGAAGCTTTCTTT CASSLLGGTEAFF
. TRBJ1-6 TRBV27 TRBD1 TGTGCCAGCAGTTTACCAGGGGGTAACTCACCCCTCCACTTT CASSLPGGNSPLHF
. TRBJ1-4 TRBV13 . TGTGCCAGCAGCTTAAGGGGTGAAAAACTGTTTTTT CASSLRGEKLFF
. TRBJ2-1 TRBV14 . TGTGCCAGCAGTCCGGGACATCCATTCTACAATGAGCAGTTCTTC CASSPGHPFYNEQFF
. TRBJ1-4 TRBV28 . TGTGCCAGCAGTTTCGGTGGCGGACCCCACCAGGGTGAAAAACTGTTTTTT CASSFGGGPHQGEKLFF
. TRBJ2-7 TRBV6-5 . TGTGCCAGCAGTTACGGACTGGCCTACGAGCAGTACTTC CASSYGLAYEQYF
few TRBJ2-1 TRBV6-1 TRBD1 TGTGCCAGCAGCACAGGGACAGGAGGGAATGAGCAGTTCTTC CASSTGTGGNEQFF
once TRBJ1-5 TRBV19 TRBD1 TGTGCCAGTAGTGCCGGGACAGGGGGGAGTCAGCCCCAGCATTTT CASSAGTGGSQPQHF
. TRBJ2-7 TRBV7-3 TRBD2 TGTGCCAGCAGCTTAGCGGGGGGGCCCGAGCAGTACTTC CASSLAGGPEQYF
. TRBJ2-3 TRBV28 . TGTGCCAGCAGCCTCCTTCGCACAGATACGCAGTATTTT CASSLLRTDTQYF